This entry features one TCR beta chain sequence. Its specificity is unknown. The CDR3 is made up of 16 amino acids. The germline CDR1 and CDR2 sequences are MNHEY and SMNVEV (reference sequence). Unmatched junction bases numbered 12, after V lost 5 bases and J lost 7 bases. Naive CD8 cells lacked CD45RO and underwent positive selection for CCR7, leaving out terminally differentiated effector memory CD45RA+ cells. These data belong to a study of shared clonotypes between healthy human individuals. The assay was immunoSEQ multiplex PCR, and TCRdb's table has in-frame clones only and misses some. The data contain around 1.9 million clones, about 93% of them seen just once; the ten biggest clones take up 1.7%. Notes on the study in general: A reduction in generation probabilities was seen for non-shared clonotypes relative to those shared by all four donors.

V and J are TRBV27 and TRBJ1-2, with 11 nucleotides matching TRBD1. The sequencing input was naive CD8+ T cells from PBMCs. This TCR was recovered from a man aged 18 to 30 in good health. Some clones in this sample may be carry-over from other donors' samples. The chain's CDR3 is CASSNRTGGNPFGYTF. For the CDR3, the DNA is TGTGCCAGCAGTAACCGGACAGGGGGCAACCCTTTTGGCTACACCTTC.